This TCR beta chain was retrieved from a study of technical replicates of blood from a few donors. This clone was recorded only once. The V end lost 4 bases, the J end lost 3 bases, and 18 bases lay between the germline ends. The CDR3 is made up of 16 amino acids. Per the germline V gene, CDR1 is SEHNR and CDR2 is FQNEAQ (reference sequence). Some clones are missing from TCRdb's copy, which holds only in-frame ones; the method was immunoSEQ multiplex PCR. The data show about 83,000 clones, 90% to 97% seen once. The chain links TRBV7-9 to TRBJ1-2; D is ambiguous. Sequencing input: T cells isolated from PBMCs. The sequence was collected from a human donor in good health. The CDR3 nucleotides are TGTGCCAGCAGCTCGGACCGGGAGATACCATACTATGGCTACACCTTC. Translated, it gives CASSSDREIPYYGYTF.